Shown below are 17 T cell receptor beta chains from a single sample sequenced in a study of blood T cell repertoires in COVID-19. Clones were sequenced by immunoSEQ multiplex PCR, and TCRdb holds only the in-frame ones, with some missing. The sample holds 330,000 or so clones; approximately 84% are singletons and the top ten take around 3%. Sequences were obtained from PBMCs or T cells enriched from blood (not recorded which). These receptors were obtained from a woman aged 25 to 39 who had recovered from COVID-19.

V is TRBV2 and J is TRBJ1-5; 8 bases are shared with TRBD1. The ends lost 6 bases at V and 5 bases at J; junction bases unmatched: 9. The CDR3 has 15 residues. Germline-derived CDR1 and CDR2 are SNHLY and FYNNEI. The CDR3 loop reads CASRPWTGPDQPQHF. The CDR3 region has the DNA TGTGCCAGCAGACCTTGGACAGGGCCCGATCAGCCCCAGCATTTT.

In the case of this clone: The same CDR3 arises from other DNA sequences in this sample as well. The CDR3 spells CASSPGQGNNEQFF. CDR3 coding DNA: TGTGCCAGCAGTCCCGGACAGGGTAACAATGAGCAGTTCTTC. J is TRBJ2-1 and V is TRBV7-2; 8 bases agree with TRBD1. From germline, CDR1 is SGHTA and CDR2 FQGNSA. J was trimmed by 5 bases and V by 6 bases; bases with no gene match: 6. The CDR3 totals 14 residues.

The genes are TRBV2 and TRBJ1-4, with D unclear. The CDR3 totals 15 residues. Germline-derived CDR1 and CDR2 are SNHLY and FYNNEI. The V end lost 4 bases, the J end lost 0 bases, and 9 bases lay between the germline ends. As DNA, the CDR3 is TGTGCCAGCAGTGTGGCACCGCCAACTAATGAAAAACTGTTTTTT. The encoded protein is CASSVAPPTNEKLFF. The complete variable domain, with remaining parts taken from reference TRBV2 and TRBJ1-4, reads EPEVTQTPSHQVTQMGQEVILRCVPISNHLYFYWYRQILGQKVEFLVSFYNNEISEKSEIFDDQFSVERPDGSNFTLKIRSTKLEDSAMYFCASSVAPPTNEKLFFGSGTQLSVL.

This rearrangement joins TRBV28 to TRBJ2-7; 12 bases agree with TRBD2. Germline V gene lookup returns CDR1 MDHEN and CDR2 SYDVKM. V lost 5 bases to trimming and J lost 1 base; unmatched junction nucleotides: 3. There are 15 residues in the CDR3. CDR3 sequence: CASSPTSGGSYEQYF. Here the CDR3 DNA reads TGTGCCAGCAGTCCGACTAGCGGGGGTTCCTACGAGCAGTACTTC.

This chain links TRBV27 with TRBJ2-7, with D possibly TRBD1 on 6 matching bases. Per germline, CDR1 MNHEY and CDR2 SMNVEV (reference sequence). The CDR3 extends over 13 amino acids. Trimming removed 5 bases at V and 4 bases at J, with 12 bases between. The DNA for the CDR3 is TGTGCCAGCAGTGCGACAGGTTCTTACGAGCAGTACTTC. As protein: CASSATGSYEQYF.

This clone was detected only a few times. This rearrangement joins TRBV4-1 to TRBJ2-1, with 9 bases identical to TRBD1. This CDR3 comprises 13 residues. Looked up from germline, CDR1 is MGHRA and CDR2 is YSYEKL. The V segment lost 0 bases and the J segment 14 bases; nucleotides outside the gene matches: 5. Written as DNA, the CDR3 is TGCGCCAGCAGCCAAGATTGGACAGGGGTTGAGTTCTTC. It yields the protein CASSQDWTGVEFF.

The chain uses TRBV6-6 and TRBJ1-2, with 8 bases identical to TRBD1. The CDR3 loop spans 14 amino acids. J was trimmed by 3 bases and V by 5 bases; bases with no gene match: 5. Germline V gene lookup returns CDR1 MNHNY and CDR2 SVGAGI (reference sequence). The CDR3 is CASSGQGMDYGYTF. CDR3 bases: TGTGCCAGCAGTGGACAGGGTATGGACTATGGCTACACCTTC.

The genes are TRBV15 and TRBJ2-3; no reliable D call. The germline V gene has CDR1 LNHNV and CDR2 YYDKDF (reference sequence). CDR3 size: 14 residues. V was trimmed by 4 bases and J by 2 bases, leaving 10 bases between them. CDR3: CATSTSENTDTQYF. CDR3 coding DNA: TGTGCCACCAGCACCAGCGAAAACACAGATACGCAGTATTTT.

The V and J genes are TRBV9 and TRBJ2-3, with 14 bases identical to TRBD2. After removal of 4 bases from V and 5 bases from J, the junction contained 9 bases not matched to a gene. The CDR3 spans 17 residues. The germline CDR1 and CDR2 sequences are SGDLS and YYNGEE. The CDR3 nucleotides read TGTGCCAGCAGCCAATTGACTAGCGGGGGGGTGAAAGATACGCAGTATTTT. Translation: CASSQLTSGGVKDTQYF.

This clone appeared a few times. The chain carries TRBV5-4 and TRBJ2-7; D is uncertain. This CDR3 spans 14 amino acids. Germline V gene sequence: CDR1 SGHNT, CDR2 YYREEE (reference sequence). The V end was cut by 0 bases, the J end by 0 bases, with 7 bases between. The CDR3 nucleotides read TGTGCCAGCAGCTTGGACAGCAACTCCTACGAGCAGTACTTC. Residues: CASSLDSNSYEQYF.

This clone was counted between two and nine times. This sequence joins TRBV12-5 and TRBJ2-7; D perhaps matches TRBD1 (6 bases). Deletions cut 3 bases from V and 4 bases from J, with 10 bases between. Germline V gene data show CDR1 as LGHNT and CDR2 as FRNRAP. The length of the CDR3 is 13 residues. The CDR3 protein is CASGFGGDYEQYF. The CDR3 region has the DNA TGTGCTAGTGGTTTTGGGGGCGATTACGAGCAGTACTTC.

J is TRBJ2-1 and V is TRBV6-5; 8 bases line up with TRBD2. The germline CDR1 and CDR2 sequences are MNHEY and SVGAGI. The CDR3 consists of 16 residues. The V segment lost 0 bases and the J segment 7 bases; nucleotides outside the gene matches: 8. CDR3 region: CASSYSSSGIGNEQFF. DNA for the CDR3: TGTGCCAGCAGTTACTCTAGTAGCGGGATAGGGAATGAGCAGTTCTTC.

The chain carries TRBV7-8 and TRBJ1-4; 8 bases are a match to TRBD1. The germline V gene has CDR1 SGHVS and CDR2 FQNEAQ. The CDR3 runs 15 residues. V lost 3 bases and J lost 5; bases outside the gene matches: 5. The DNA of the CDR3 is TGTGCCAGCAGCTTGACAGGGGCAGGGAATGAAAAACTGTTTTTT. Translating it yields CASSLTGAGNEKLFF.

The chain couples TRBV11-2 to TRBJ2-1; D might be TRBD1 (5 bases). The CDR3 sequence is 17 residues long. Deletions cut 3 bases from V and 0 bases from J, with 15 bases between. Germline CDR1 and CDR2: SGHAT and FQNNGV. The CDR3 region has the DNA TGTGCCAGCAGCTTCCAGGGATGGGAACCCTCCTACAATGAGCAGTTCTTC. Its translation is CASSFQGWEPSYNEQFF.

V and J are TRBV5-1 and TRBJ2-7; weak D call: TRBD1 (5 bases). The CDR3 sequence is 12 residues long. Germline loops: CDR1 SGHRS, CDR2 YFSETQ. V shed 3 bases and J shed 6 bases, with 10 bases lying between them. The CDR3 nucleotides are TGCGCCAGCAGCTCGCAGGGTACCGAGCAGTACTTC. Translated: CASSSQGTEQYF. Based on the CDR3 plus reference TRBV5-1 and TRBJ2-7, the full variable domain is KAGVTQTPRYLIKTRGQQVTLSCSPISGHRSVSWYQQTPGQGLQFLFEYFSETQRNKGNFPGRFSGRQFSNSRSEMNVSTLELGDSALYLCASSSQGTEQYFGPGTRLTVT.

The CDR3 nucleotides are TGTGCCAGCAGCCCCCGGACAGGGGATGAAAAACTGTTTTTT. It translates to CASSPRTGDEKLFF. The rearrangement links TRBV4-2 to TRBJ1-4, with TRBD1 matching over 9 bases. This CDR3 comprises 14 residues. V was clipped by 4 bases and J by 6 bases; unmatched bases: 3. Germline lookup yields CDR1 LGHNA and CDR2 YNFKEQ.

The chain is built from TRBV7-6 and TRBJ1-1, with 9 bases aligning to TRBD1. The CDR3 is 16 residues long. V lost 1 base and J lost 4; bases outside the gene matches: 7. Germline assignment: CDR1 SGHVS and CDR2 FNYEAQ. CDR3 sequence reads: CASSLGQGGAGTEAFF. DNA for the CDR3: TGTGCCAGCAGCTTAGGACAGGGGGGGGCGGGCACTGAAGCTTTCTTT.